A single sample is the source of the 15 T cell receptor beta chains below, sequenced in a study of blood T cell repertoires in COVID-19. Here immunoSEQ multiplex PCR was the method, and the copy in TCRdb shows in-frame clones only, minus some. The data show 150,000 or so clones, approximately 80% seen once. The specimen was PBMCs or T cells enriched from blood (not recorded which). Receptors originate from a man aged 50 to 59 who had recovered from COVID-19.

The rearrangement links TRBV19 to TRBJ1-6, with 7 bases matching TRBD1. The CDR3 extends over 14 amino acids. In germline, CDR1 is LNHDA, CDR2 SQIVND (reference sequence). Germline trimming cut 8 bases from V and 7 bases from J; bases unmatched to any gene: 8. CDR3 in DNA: TGTGCCAGTCAACCAGGGACAGACAATTCACCCCTCCACTTT. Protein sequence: CASQPGTDNSPLHF.

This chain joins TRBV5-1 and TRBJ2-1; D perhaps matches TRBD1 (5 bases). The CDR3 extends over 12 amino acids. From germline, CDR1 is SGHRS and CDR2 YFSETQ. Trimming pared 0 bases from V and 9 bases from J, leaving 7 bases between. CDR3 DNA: TGCGCCAGCAGCTTGGGCACAGGTGAGCAGTTCTTC. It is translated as CASSLGTGEQFF.

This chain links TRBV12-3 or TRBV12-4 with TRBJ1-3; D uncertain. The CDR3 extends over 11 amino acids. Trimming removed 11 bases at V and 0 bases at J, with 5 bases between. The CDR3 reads CACVSGNTIYF. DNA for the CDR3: TGTGCCTGCGTCTCTGGAAACACCATATATTTT.

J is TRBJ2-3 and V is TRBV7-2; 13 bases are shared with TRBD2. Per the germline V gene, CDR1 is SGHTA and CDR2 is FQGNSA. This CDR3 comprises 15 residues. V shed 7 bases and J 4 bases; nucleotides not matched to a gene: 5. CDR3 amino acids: CASNRLAGGADTQYF. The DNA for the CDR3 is TGTGCCAGCAACCGACTAGCGGGGGGAGCAGATACGCAGTATTTT.

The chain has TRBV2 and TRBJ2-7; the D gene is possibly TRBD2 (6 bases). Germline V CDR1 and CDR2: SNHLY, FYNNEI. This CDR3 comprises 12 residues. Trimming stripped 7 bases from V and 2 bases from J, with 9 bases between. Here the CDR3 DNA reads TGTGCCAGCAAAGGAGGGCCCTACGAGCAGTACTTC. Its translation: CASKGGPYEQYF.

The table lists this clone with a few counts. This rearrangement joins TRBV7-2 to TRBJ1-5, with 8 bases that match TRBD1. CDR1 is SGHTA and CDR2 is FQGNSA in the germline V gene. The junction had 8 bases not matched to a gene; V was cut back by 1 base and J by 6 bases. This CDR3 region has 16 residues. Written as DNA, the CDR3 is TGTGCCAGCAGCTTAGTGTCGGCAGGGGGCAGTCAGCCCCAGCATTTT. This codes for CASSLVSAGGSQPQHF.

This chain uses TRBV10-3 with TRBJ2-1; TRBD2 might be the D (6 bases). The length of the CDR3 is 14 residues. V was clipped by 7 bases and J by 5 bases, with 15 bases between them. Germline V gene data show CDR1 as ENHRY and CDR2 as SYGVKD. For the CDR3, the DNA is TGTGCCATCAAGGGGACTGCCAATAACAATGAGCAGTTCTTC. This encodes CAIKGTANNNEQFF.

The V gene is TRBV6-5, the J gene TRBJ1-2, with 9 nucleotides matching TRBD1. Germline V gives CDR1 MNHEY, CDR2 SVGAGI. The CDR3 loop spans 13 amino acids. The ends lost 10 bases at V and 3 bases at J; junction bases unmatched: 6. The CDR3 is CATTGGSDYGYTF. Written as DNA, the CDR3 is TGTGCCACCACAGGGGGCTCGGACTATGGCTACACCTTC.

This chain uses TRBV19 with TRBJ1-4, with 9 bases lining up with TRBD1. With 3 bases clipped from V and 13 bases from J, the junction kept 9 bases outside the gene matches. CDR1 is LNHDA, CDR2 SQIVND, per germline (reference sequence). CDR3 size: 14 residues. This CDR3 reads CASSMGQGIPTLFF. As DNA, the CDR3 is TGTGCCAGTAGTATGGGACAGGGCATCCCAACACTGTTTTTT.

CDR3 sequence reads: CASSLDRGYGYTF. The CDR3 DNA follows: TGTGCCAGCAGCTTAGACAGGGGTTATGGCTACACCTTC. This chain links TRBV7-9 with TRBJ1-2; 7 bases are shared with TRBD1. Germline lookup yields CDR1 SEHNR and CDR2 FQNEAQ (reference sequence). This CDR3 is built from 13 residues. Germline trimming cut 1 base from V and 5 bases from J; bases unmatched to any gene: 1.

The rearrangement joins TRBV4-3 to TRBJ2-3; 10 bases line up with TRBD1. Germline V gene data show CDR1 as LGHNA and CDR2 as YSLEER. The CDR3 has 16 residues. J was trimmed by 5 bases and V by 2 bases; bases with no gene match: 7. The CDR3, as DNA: TGCGCCAGCAGCCAACTGGGACAGGGGCTTGGAGATACGCAGTATTTT. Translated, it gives CASSQLGQGLGDTQYF.

For the CDR3, the DNA is TGTGCCAGCAGTTACTCGAGGGACAGGGGGCGGGGCTACACCTTC. Protein sequence: CASSYSRDRGRGYTF. The chain combines TRBV6-6 with TRBJ1-2; TRBD1 matches at 12 bases. CDR3 length equals 15 residues. Unmatched junction bases numbered 4, after V lost 0 bases and J lost 8 bases. The germline gives CDR1 MNHNY, CDR2 SVGAGI (reference sequence).

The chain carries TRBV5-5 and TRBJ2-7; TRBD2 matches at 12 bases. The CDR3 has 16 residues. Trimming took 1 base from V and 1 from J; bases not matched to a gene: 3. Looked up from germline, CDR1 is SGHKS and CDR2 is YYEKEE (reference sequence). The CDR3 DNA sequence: TGTGCCAGCAGCTTGCTAGCGGGGGGGTCGTCCTACGAGCAGTACTTC. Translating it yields CASSLLAGGSSYEQYF.

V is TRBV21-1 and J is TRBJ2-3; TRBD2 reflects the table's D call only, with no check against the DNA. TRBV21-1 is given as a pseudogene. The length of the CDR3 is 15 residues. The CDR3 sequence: CASSKAQDFTDTQYF. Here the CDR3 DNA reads TGTGCCAGCAGCAAAGCTCAGGACTTCACAGATACGCAGTATTTT.

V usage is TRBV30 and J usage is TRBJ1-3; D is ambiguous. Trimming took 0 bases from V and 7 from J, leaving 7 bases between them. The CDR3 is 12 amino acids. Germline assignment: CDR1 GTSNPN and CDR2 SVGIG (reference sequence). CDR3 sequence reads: CAWSVGFNTIYF. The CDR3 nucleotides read TGTGCCTGGAGTGTCGGTTTTAACACCATATATTTT. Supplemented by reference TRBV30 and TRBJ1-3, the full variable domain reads SQTIHQWPATLVQPVGSPLSLECTVEGTSNPNLYWYRQAAGRGLQLLFYSVGIGQISSEVPQNLSASRPQDRQFILSSKKLLLSDSGFYLCAWSVGFNTIYFGEGSWLTVV.